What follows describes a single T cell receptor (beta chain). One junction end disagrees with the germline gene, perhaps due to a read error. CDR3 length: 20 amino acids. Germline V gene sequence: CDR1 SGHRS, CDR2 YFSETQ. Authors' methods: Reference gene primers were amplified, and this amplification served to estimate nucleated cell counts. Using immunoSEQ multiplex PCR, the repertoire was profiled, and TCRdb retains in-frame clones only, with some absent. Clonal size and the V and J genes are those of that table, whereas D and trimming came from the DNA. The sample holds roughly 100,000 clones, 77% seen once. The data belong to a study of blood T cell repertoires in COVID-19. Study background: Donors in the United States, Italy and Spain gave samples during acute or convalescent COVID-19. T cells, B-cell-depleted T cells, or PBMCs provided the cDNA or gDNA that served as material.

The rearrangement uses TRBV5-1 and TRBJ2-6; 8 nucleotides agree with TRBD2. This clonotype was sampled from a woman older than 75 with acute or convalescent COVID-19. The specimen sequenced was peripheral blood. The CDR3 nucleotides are TGCGCCCGCAGCTGGGGGGGGTTCCGTAGCGGGACCTCTGGGGCCAACGTCCTGACTTTC. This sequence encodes CARSWGGFRSGTSGANVLTF.